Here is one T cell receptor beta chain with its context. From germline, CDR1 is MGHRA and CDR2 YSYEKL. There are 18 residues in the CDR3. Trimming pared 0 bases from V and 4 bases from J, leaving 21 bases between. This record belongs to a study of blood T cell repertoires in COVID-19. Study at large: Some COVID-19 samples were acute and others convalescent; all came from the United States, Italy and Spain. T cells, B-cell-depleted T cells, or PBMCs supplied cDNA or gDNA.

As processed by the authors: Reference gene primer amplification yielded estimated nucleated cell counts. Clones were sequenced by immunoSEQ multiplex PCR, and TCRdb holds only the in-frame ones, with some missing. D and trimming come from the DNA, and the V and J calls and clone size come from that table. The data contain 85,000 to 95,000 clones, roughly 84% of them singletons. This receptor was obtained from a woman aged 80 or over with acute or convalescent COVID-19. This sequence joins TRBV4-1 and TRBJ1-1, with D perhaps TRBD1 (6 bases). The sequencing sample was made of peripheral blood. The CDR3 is CASSQDPQGQGRGTEAFF. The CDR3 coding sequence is TGCGCCAGCAGCCAAGATCCTCAGGGGCAGGGGAGGGGCACTGAAGCTTTCTTT.